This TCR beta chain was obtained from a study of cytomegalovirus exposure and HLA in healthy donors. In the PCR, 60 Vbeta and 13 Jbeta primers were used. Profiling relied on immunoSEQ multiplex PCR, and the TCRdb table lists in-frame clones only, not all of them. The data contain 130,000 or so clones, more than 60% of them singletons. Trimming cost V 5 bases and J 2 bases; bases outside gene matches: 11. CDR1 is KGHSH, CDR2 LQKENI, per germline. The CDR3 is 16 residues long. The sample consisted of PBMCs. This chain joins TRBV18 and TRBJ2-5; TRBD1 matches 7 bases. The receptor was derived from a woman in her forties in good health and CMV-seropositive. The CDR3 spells CASSSLTGLGQETQYF. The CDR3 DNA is TGTGCCAGCTCATCACTGACAGGGTTGGGACAAGAGACCCAGTACTTC.